These T cell receptor beta chains were read from a single sample in a study of T cell responses to AZD1222 COVID-19 vaccine. Using immunoSEQ multiplex PCR, the repertoire was profiled, and TCRdb retains in-frame clones only, with some absent. The sample includes 60,000 to 80,000 clones, 85% of them seen just once. Source: peripheral blood, taken on day 0 of AZD1222 vaccination. The receptor source for this set is an adult in good health. Both conserved end residues are part of each CDR3. D genes are given only for firm matches. Where a row states a size, it is once, few, many or the class of an expanded clone; other rows omit it.

>TRBJ2-7|TRBD1|NA|TRBV19
TGTGCCAGTAGTATTGGGGGACAGCGAGGCGAGCAGTACTTC
CASSIGGQRGEQYF
>TRBJ2-3|NA|NA|TRBV9
TGTGCCAGCAGCGCCACAGATACGCAGTATTTT
CASSATDTQYF
>TRBJ2-1|TRBD1|NA|TRBV11-2
TGTGCCAGCAGCTGGGGACAGGTAAATGAGCAGTTCTTC
CASSWGQVNEQFF
>TRBJ2-3|NA|NA|TRBV7-8
TGTGCCAGCAGCTTTTCCGGGACCCACACAGATACGCAGTATTTT
CASSFSGTHTDTQYF
>TRBJ1-5|NA|NA|TRBV15
TGTGCCACCAGCAGAAAACAGGGATTCGATCAGCCCCAGCATTTT
CATSRKQGFDQPQHF
>TRBJ2-3|NA|NA|TRBV5-8
TGTGCCAGCAGCTTGGGGTCCAGAGATACGCAGTATTTT
CASSLGSRDTQYF
>TRBJ2-3|TRBD1|NA|TRBV9
TGTGCCAGCAGCGTCGGGGACAGGGGGTTTACAGATACGCAGTATTTT
CASSVGDRGFTDTQYF
>TRBJ2-3|TRBD2|NA|TRBV7-8
TGTGCCAGCAGCTTACCGGGACTAGCGAATACGCAGTATTTT
CASSLPGLANTQYF
>TRBJ1-2|TRBD1|NA|TRBV7-3
TGTGCCAGCAGCACACAGGGGACAGAAGGCTACACCTTC
CASSTQGTEGYTF
>TRBJ1-2|NA|NA|TRBV6-5
TGTGCCAGCAGTTACTCGGGGGAGCGCGGCTACACCTTC
CASSYSGERGYTF
>TRBJ1-2|NA|NA|TRBV5-6
TGTGCCAGCAGCTTGAATGGCCTCTATGGCTACACCTTC
CASSLNGLYGYTF
>TRBJ1-5|TRBD1|NA|TRBV6-5
TGTGCCAGCACCTCGAGACAGGGTCGAGATCAGCCCCAGCATTTT
CASTSRQGRDQPQHF
>TRBJ1-2|NA|few|TRBV6-4
TGTGCCAGCAGTGACCCCCCTAAGGCTGGATTAAAGCCCAACTATGGCTACACCTTC
CASSDPPKAGLKPNYGYTF
>TRBJ1-2|NA|NA|TRBV12-3/TRBV12-4
TGTGCCAGCAGTTTAATTGGAAGGGCTGGCTACACCTTC
CASSLIGRAGYTF
>TRBJ1-4|NA|NA|TRBV28
TGTGCCAGCAGTTTAGTTAATCCCTTCGCACCGATGAATGAAAAACTGTTTTTT
CASSLVNPFAPMNEKLFF
>TRBJ2-2|NA|NA|TRBV7-3
TGTGCCAGCAGCCGGACCCTAAACACCGGGGAGCTGTTTTTT
CASSRTLNTGELFF
>TRBJ2-7|TRBD2|NA|TRBV5-1
TGCGCCAGCAGCCAAAAGGGCGGGGGGCCCTCCTACGAGCAGTACTTC
CASSQKGGGPSYEQYF
>TRBJ1-1|TRBD1|NA|TRBV10-3
TGTGCCATCAGCCCCGGGACAGGGTTTAACACTGAAGCTTTCTTT
CAISPGTGFNTEAFF
>TRBJ1-5|NA|once|TRBV19
TGTGCCACACACGCGGCCGCAGCCAGCAATCAGCCCCAGCATTTT
CATHAAAASNQPQHF
>TRBJ2-7|NA|NA|TRBV6-5
TGTGCCAGCAAAAACCGGGACACCCGCTCCTACGAGCAGTACTTC
CASKNRDTRSYEQYF
>TRBJ1-6|NA|NA|TRBV7-3
TGTGCCAGCAGCTTCGGGGGTTCCTCACCCCTCCACTTT
CASSFGGSSPLHF
>TRBJ1-1|TRBD1|NA|TRBV5-6
TGTGCCAGCAGCTTAACCGGGACAGGGAACACTGAAGCTTTCTTT
CASSLTGTGNTEAFF
>TRBJ1-2|NA|once|TRBV5-4
TGTGCCAGCAGCTTCGACAGAGTGGCTAACTATGGCTACACCTTC
CASSFDRVANYGYTF
>TRBJ1-6|TRBD1|NA|TRBV7-9
TGTGCCAGCAGCTCACACGACAGGGCGGGGGCTTCTTCACCCCTCCACTTT
CASSSHDRAGASSPLHF
>TRBJ1-1|NA|NA|TRBV2
TGTGCCAGCAACGGGCAGGGCCGGGAAGCTTTCTTT
CASNGQGREAFF
>TRBJ1-3|NA|once|TRBV6-5
TGTGCCAGCAGACTAGGGCCTTACTCTGGAAACACCATATATTTT
CASRLGPYSGNTIYF
>TRBJ1-3|TRBD1|NA|TRBV3-1/TRBV3-2
TGTGCCAGCAGCCATGGAAACAGGGGGCTCTCTGGAAACACCATATATTTT
CASSHGNRGLSGNTIYF
>TRBJ2-3|NA|NA|TRBV14
TGTGCCAGCAGCCAAGAGTTTGGAGGGAGCGCAGATACGCAGTATTTT
CASSQEFGGSADTQYF
>TRBJ2-7|NA|NA|TRBV7-2
TGTGCCAGCAGCTTAGGTCCGAGAATTTACGAGCAGTACTTC
CASSLGPRIYEQYF
>TRBJ1-1|NA|NA|TRBV7-9
TGTGCCAGCAGCTTAGCGTCGGGCAGGGGAGGAACTGAAGCTTTCTTT
CASSLASGRGGTEAFF
>TRBJ1-5|NA|NA|TRBV6-1
TGTGCCAGCAGTTTATCGGGAAGGGGACAGCCCCAGCATTTT
CASSLSGRGQPQHF
>TRBJ2-7|NA|NA|TRBV5-1
TGCGCCAGCAAGCCTTGGACTGAAACCTGGGAGCAGTACTTC
CASKPWTETWEQYF
>TRBJ2-3|TRBD1|NA|TRBV5-1
TGCGCCAGCAGCCGGACACAGGGGAGTAGCACAGATACGCAGTATTTT
CASSRTQGSSTDTQYF
>TRBJ2-5|TRBD2|NA|TRBV7-6
TGTGCCAGCAGCCCAGACCGGACTAGCGGCCAGACCCAGTACTTC
CASSPDRTSGQTQYF
>TRBJ2-7|TRBD1|NA|TRBV5-1
TGCGCCAGCAGCCTAGGGACAGGCTACGAGCAGTACTTC
CASSLGTGYEQYF
>TRBJ1-1|NA|NA|TRBV19
TGTGCCAGTAGTATAGATGGGGGTTCGGGTGAAGCTTTCTTT
CASSIDGGSGEAFF
>TRBJ1-1|NA|NA|TRBV7-9
TGTGCCAGCAGCCGACATAGACAGGCTGACACTGAAGCTTTCTTT
CASSRHRQADTEAFF
>TRBJ1-1|NA|NA|TRBV9
TGTGCCAGCAGCGTAGGAGGGACGGTCAACACTGAAGCTTTCTTT
CASSVGGTVNTEAFF
>TRBJ2-1|NA|NA|TRBV5-1
TGCGCCAGCAGCTTGGCCTCGGGGGCCTCCTACAATGAGCAGTTCTTC
CASSLASGASYNEQFF
>TRBJ2-1|NA|NA|TRBV10-2
TGCGCCAGCACCCCTGCCCTAGGGGGCTCCTACAATGAGCAGTTCTTC
CASTPALGGSYNEQFF
>TRBJ1-6|NA|NA|TRBV5-6
TGTGCCAGCAGATTGAACAGGGATTCACCCCTCCACTTT
CASRLNRDSPLHF
>TRBJ1-1|NA|NA|TRBV19
TGTGCCAGTAGTATAGATGCAGGAATGAACACTGAAGCTTTCTTT
CASSIDAGMNTEAFF
>TRBJ1-1|NA|NA|TRBV7-8
TGTGCCAGCAGCTCCGACAGCTTGAACACTGAAGCTTTCTTT
CASSSDSLNTEAFF
>TRBJ1-6|NA|NA|TRBV6-1
TGTGCCAGCAGGCGCCCGGACGGCAATTCACCCCTCCACTTT
CASRRPDGNSPLHF
>TRBJ1-1|NA|NA|TRBV5-4
TGTGCCAGCAGCTTGCAGCCGAACACTGAAGCTTTCTTT
CASSLQPNTEAFF